Listed below are T cell receptor beta chains from one sample, sequenced in a study of blood T cell repertoires in COVID-19. Profiled with immunoSEQ multiplex PCR; TCRdb holds only in-frame clones, not every one. This table holds around 260,000 clones, under 90% found once. The sequenced material came from peripheral blood. Source of these receptors: a woman in her forties who had recovered from COVID-19. The CDR3 runs from the conserved cysteine through the conserved F or W. D genes are given only for firm matches. The size entry is marked missing in some rows and otherwise reads once, few, many or a size class.

D,J,V,size,length,CDR3,DNA
TRBD2,TRBJ2-3,TRBV6-5,once,15,CASSRKRDFTDTQYF,TGTGCCAGCAGCCGGAAGCGGGACTTCACAGATACGCAGTATTTT
TRBD2,TRBJ2-1,TRBV29-1,.,14,CSGLAGDSYNEQFF,TGCAGCGGTCTAGCGGGGGACTCCTACAATGAGCAGTTCTTC
TRBD2,TRBJ2-1,TRBV5-1,.,15,CASRGVAGGLGEQFF,TGCGCCAGCAGAGGGGTAGCGGGAGGATTAGGTGAGCAGTTCTTC
TRBD2,TRBJ2-1,TRBV13,.,16,CASSHEASGPYNEQFF,TGTGCCAGCAGCCACGAGGCTAGCGGACCCTACAATGAGCAGTTCTTC
.,TRBJ2-1,TRBV9,.,16,CASSPSGRDFYNEQFF,TGTGCCAGCAGCCCCAGTGGGCGGGACTTCTACAATGAGCAGTTCTTC
TRBD1,TRBJ1-2,TRBV28,.,12,CASSRDRDSYTF,TGTGCCAGCAGTCGTGACAGGGACAGCTACACCTTC
TRBD1,TRBJ2-2,TRBV7-6,.,17,CASSLWTGEGNTGELFF,TGTGCCAGCAGCTTGTGGACAGGGGAAGGGAACACCGGGGAGCTGTTTTTT
.,TRBJ1-1,TRBV19,.,14,CASRELGVNTEAFF,TGTGCCAGTAGGGAACTAGGAGTTAACACTGAAGCTTTCTTT
.,TRBJ1-2,TRBV7-9,.,13,CASSLLGRNGYTF,TGTGCCAGCAGCTTATTAGGGAGGAATGGCTACACCTTC
.,TRBJ2-7,TRBV5-1,.,13,CASSPSPGSEQYF,TGCGCCAGCAGCCCATCCCCGGGGTCCGAGCAGTACTTC
.,TRBJ1-4,TRBV7-9,.,15,CASSLVAGANEKLFF,TGTGCCAGCAGCTTAGTCGCAGGGGCCAATGAAAAACTGTTTTTT
.,TRBJ2-1,TRBV9,.,15,CASSVGDFSYNEQFF,TGTGCCAGCAGCGTAGGGGACTTCTCCTACAATGAGCAGTTCTTC
TRBD2,TRBJ2-2,TRBV30,.,15,CAGGPGLAGARELFF,TGTGCCGGTGGGCCGGGACTAGCGGGAGCCAGGGAGCTGTTTTTT
.,TRBJ2-7,TRBV20-1,.,14,CSASAPGSSYEQYF,TGCAGTGCCAGTGCCCCGGGAAGCTCCTACGAGCAGTACTTC
TRBD2,TRBJ2-1,TRBV6-1,.,17,CASSESLRLAGGNEQFF,TGTGCCAGCAGTGAATCCCTCCGTCTAGCGGGAGGAAATGAGCAGTTCTTC
.,TRBJ2-6,TRBV6-1,.,16,CASSEDGGSGANVLTF,TGTGCCAGCAGTGAAGACGGGGGCTCTGGGGCCAACGTCCTGACTTTC
.,TRBJ2-1,TRBV11-2,.,15,CASSLWGLASDEQFF,TGTGCCAGCAGCTTATGGGGTCTAGCGTCAGATGAGCAGTTCTTC
TRBD2,TRBJ2-5,TRBV6-5,.,15,CASSPRSAGEETQYF,TGTGCCAGCAGTCCCCGGTCCGCGGGAGAAGAGACCCAGTACTTC
.,TRBJ1-2,TRBV5-4,.,15,CASSQPMTQSYGYTF,TGTGCCAGCAGCCAACCTATGACACAGTCCTATGGCTACACCTTC
.,TRBJ2-5,TRBV18,.,14,CASSPPPGEETQYF,TGTGCCAGCTCACCACCTCCAGGGGAAGAGACCCAGTACTTC
.,TRBJ1-2,TRBV5-4,few,13,CASSPRGADGYTF,TGTGCCAGCAGCCCCAGGGGCGCCGATGGCTACACCTTC
TRBD2,TRBJ2-5,TRBV6-5,.,14,CASSYLTGGETQYF,TGTGCCAGCAGTTATCTCACGGGGGGAGAGACCCAGTACTTC
.,TRBJ2-6,TRBV4-1,.,20,CASSHADTGAKSSGANVLTF,TGCGCCAGCAGCCACGCGGACACGGGCGCTAAGAGCTCTGGGGCCAACGTCCTGACTTTC
TRBD2,TRBJ2-3,TRBV18,once,16,CASSPGTSGPADTQYF,TGTGCCAGCTCACCTGGGACTAGCGGTCCCGCAGATACGCAGTATTTT